Presented here are 14 T cell receptor beta chains from one specimen sequenced in a study of OX40 agonist ivuxolimab in advanced cancers. Libraries were prepared by immunoSEQ multiplex PCR; TCRdb keeps only in-frame clonotypes and omits some of them. The sample holds nearly 50,000 clones; roughly 81% are singletons and the top ten take about 7.2%. The sequences come from CD4+ or CD8+ T cells sorted from blood, collected in a trial of the OX40 agonist ivuxolimab. Receptors originate from an adult with an advanced solid tumor such as melanoma, head and neck, liver or kidney cancer.

This CDR3 reads CASSLISEPYEQYF. The CDR3 nucleotides read TGTGCCAGCAGCTTGATTAGCGAGCCCTACGAGCAGTACTTC. The chain joins TRBV5-4 to TRBJ2-7; D might be TRBD2 (5 bases). The V end was cut by 1 base, the J end by 2 bases, with 10 bases between. CDR3 length equals 14 residues. CDR1 SGHNT and CDR2 YYREEE come from the germline V gene (reference sequence).

This chain links TRBV19 with TRBJ1-3; 9 bases are shared with TRBD1. CDR3 length equals 16 residues. V lost 5 bases to trimming and J lost 4 bases; unmatched junction nucleotides: 9. Germline CDR1 is LNHDA and CDR2 is SQIVND (reference sequence). The DNA of the CDR3 is TGTGCCAGTAGTGTGGACAGGGGTTGGGTCGGAAACACCATATATTTT. As protein: CASSVDRGWVGNTIYF. The full variable domain, in which reference TRBV19 and TRBJ1-3 provide the parts outside the CDR3, is DGGITQSPKYLFRKEGQNVTLSCEQNLNHDAMYWYRQDPGQGLRLIYYSQIVNDFQKGDIAEGYSVSREKKESFPLTVTSAQKNPTAFYLCASSVDRGWVGNTIYFGEGSWLTVV.

CDR3 protein: CASSEAWGAEAFF. The CDR3 DNA reads as TGCGCCAGCAGTGAGGCCTGGGGGGCTGAAGCTTTCTTT. This rearrangement joins TRBV10-2 to TRBJ1-1, with TRBD1 as a possible D gene (5 bases). Germline V gene lookup returns CDR1 WSHSY and CDR2 SAAADI. Deletions cut 2 bases from V and 6 bases from J, with 10 bases between. The CDR3 loop spans 13 amino acids.

This clone was recorded only once. The V gene is TRBV5-6, the J gene TRBJ2-5, with 7 bases matching TRBD2. Germline V gene data show CDR1 as SGHDT and CDR2 as YYEEEE. V lost 3 bases and J lost 0; bases outside the gene matches: 2. The CDR3 totals 14 residues. Written as DNA, the CDR3 is TGTGCCAGCAGCTCGGCGGGAGACCAAGAGACCCAGTACTTC. Residues: CASSSAGDQETQYF.

V gene TRBV5-1 combines with J gene TRBJ2-5; D is unclear. The V end was cut by 0 bases, the J end by 5 bases, with 5 bases between. Germline CDR1 is SGHRS and CDR2 is YFSETQ. The length of the CDR3 is 12 residues. The CDR3 nucleotides are TGCGCCAGCAGCTTGGGTTTTGAGACCCAGTACTTC. Protein: CASSLGFETQYF.

The rearrangement uses TRBV6-1 and TRBJ2-5; 7 bases align to TRBD2. The CDR3 covers 16 residues. V lost 3 bases to trimming and J lost 3 bases; unmatched junction nucleotides: 10. Germline CDR1 is MNHNS and CDR2 is SASEGT. The CDR3 spells CASSEELAVPKETQYF. DNA of the CDR3: TGTGCCAGCAGTGAGGAGCTAGCGGTTCCTAAAGAGACCCAGTACTTC.

The genes are TRBV19 and TRBJ1-4; D possibly corresponds to TRBD1 (6 bases). This CDR3 spans 15 amino acids. V was clipped by 4 bases and J by 1 base, with 10 bases between them. The germline gives CDR1 LNHDA, CDR2 SQIVND (reference sequence). The CDR3 DNA follows: TGTGCCAGTAGTAATGGGGGCTTAACTAATGAAAAACTGTTTTTT. Its protein product is CASSNGGLTNEKLFF.

The rearrangement links TRBV10-3 to TRBJ1-1, with TRBD1 identical over 7 bases. Germline lookup yields CDR1 ENHRY and CDR2 SYGVKD. This CDR3 is 14 amino acids long. V gave up 0 bases and J gave up 8 bases; unmatched junction bases: 6. The CDR3 sequence is CAISESGGGAEAFF. CDR3 nucleotides: TGTGCCATCAGTGAGTCAGGAGGGGGCGCAGAAGCTTTCTTT.

The rearrangement joins TRBV19 to TRBJ2-1; 12 bases align to TRBD2. J gave up 9 bases and V 1 base, and 4 bases lay outside the gene matches. Germline V gene data show CDR1 as LNHDA and CDR2 as SQIVND (reference sequence). The CDR3 covers 15 residues. The CDR3 DNA follows: TGTGCCAGTAGTATAGGACTAGCGGGAGTTGGTGAGCAGTTCTTC. Protein: CASSIGLAGVGEQFF.

The rearrangement uses TRBV19 and TRBJ1-5; 9 bases line up with TRBD1. The V and J ends lost 7 bases and 9 bases, in that order; junction bases with no gene match: 10. CDR1 is LNHDA and CDR2 is SQIVND in the germline V gene (reference sequence). The CDR3 has 14 amino acids. The CDR3 spells CASTTGGQGRPQHF. DNA for the CDR3: TGTGCCAGTACCACGGGGGGACAGGGACGGCCCCAGCATTTT.

The chain combines TRBV4-2 with TRBJ1-3; no clear D gene. With 0 bases removed from V and 6 bases from J, the gap between germline ends came to 6 bases. The CDR3 extends over 13 amino acids. The V gene's germline CDR1 is LGHNA and CDR2 YNFKEQ. In DNA, the CDR3 is TGTGCCAGCAGCCAAGATAGGGTAAACACCATATATTTT. It specifies CASSQDRVNTIYF.

This clone was seen only once. CDR3 coding DNA: TGTGCCAGCCGTTTCACAACAGGGGCTAACTATGGCTACACCTTC. The encoded protein is CASRFTTGANYGYTF. V and J are TRBV7-2 and TRBJ1-2; 7 bases are shared with TRBD1. The CDR3 covers 15 residues. Germline V gene sequence: CDR1 SGHTA, CDR2 FQGNSA. The ends lost 8 bases at V and 0 bases at J; junction bases unmatched: 9.

The rearrangement joins TRBV15 to TRBJ1-4; TRBD1 aligns across 7 bases. J gave up 3 bases and V 10 bases, and 11 bases lay outside the gene matches. CDR1 is LNHNV and CDR2 is YYDKDF in the germline V gene (reference sequence). The CDR3 covers 15 residues. CDR3 sequence: CAIKTGVRANEKLFF. CDR3 in DNA: TGTGCCATAAAAACAGGGGTCCGCGCTAATGAAAAACTGTTTTTT.

The chain uses TRBV7-2 and TRBJ2-1, with 9 bases identical to TRBD2. Trimming took 4 bases from V and 8 from J; bases not matched to a gene: 9. CDR3 length: 15 residues. In germline, CDR1 is SGHTA, CDR2 FQGNSA. The CDR3 DNA sequence: TGTGCCAGCAGCTACACCGGGACTAGCATAGATGAGCAGTTCTTC. Encoded protein: CASSYTGTSIDEQFF.